Below, 30 T cell receptor beta chains from the same sample are listed, as sequenced in a study of vaccination and CD4 T cells after COVID-19. Regarding treatment: approximately nine-day PBMC culture with coronavirus spike peptide pools or control peptides (ViraFEST assay). No antigen has been identified for these receptors. An Oncomine TCR Beta short-read assay was used to sequence the DNA from cultured CD4+ T cells. TCRdb recomputed calls from the PCR reads with MiXCR, one row per CDR3 protein. The sample shows 10,000 to 15,000 distinct CDR3 sequences, 48% of them seen only once. Sequenced material: CD4+ T cells from blood, cultured in vitro. These receptors were obtained from a human donor who had recovered from COVID-19.

The chain links TRBV19 to TRBJ1-6; D uncertain. The CDR3 is made up of 14 amino acids. V was trimmed by 5 bases and J by 8 bases, leaving 13 bases between them. Germline values: CDR1 LNHDA, CDR2 SQIVND (reference sequence). CDR3 region: CASSASLFYSPLHF. CDR3 in DNA: TGTGCCAGTAGTGCCAGCTTATTCTATTCACCCCTCCACTTT.

V and J are TRBV6-5 and TRBJ1-1, with D unclear. Trimming pared 0 bases from V and 2 bases from J, leaving 10 bases between. Germline CDR1 reads MNHEY; CDR2 reads SVGAGI. This CDR3 spans 15 amino acids. CDR3 in amino acids: CASSYSPGPNTEAFF. DNA for the CDR3: TGTGCCAGCAGTTACTCTCCAGGCCCAAACACTGAAGCTTTCTTT.

V is TRBV15 and J is TRBJ1-5; D call uncertain. This CDR3 has 15 amino acids. Trimming pared 0 bases from V and 7 bases from J, leaving 13 bases between. Germline V gives CDR1 LNHNV, CDR2 YYDKDF (reference sequence). The CDR3: CATSRDLSLGQPQHF. CDR3 DNA sequence: TGTGCCACCAGCAGAGATTTAAGTTTAGGACAGCCCCAGCATTTT.

This clonotype was seen more than once but under ten times. The rearrangement uses TRBV6-5 and TRBJ1-1; D remains unclear. The CDR3 consists of 15 residues. Trimming removed 0 bases from V and 11 bases from J, with 19 bases in between. Per the germline V gene, CDR1 is MNHEY and CDR2 is SVGAGI. CDR3 sequence (DNA): TGTGCCAGCAGTTACTCAATGACTCCCACCGAGCGGGCTTTCTTT. The encoded protein is CASSYSMTPTERAFF.

The chain has TRBV7-9 and TRBJ2-5, with D possibly matching TRBD2 (5 bases). With 6 bases removed from V and 0 bases from J, the gap between germline ends came to 8 bases. The germline gives CDR1 SEHNR, CDR2 FQNEAQ (reference sequence). The CDR3 loop spans 13 amino acids. CDR3 sequence reads: CASRRRDQETQYF. For the CDR3, the DNA is TGTGCCAGCAGACGGCGGGACCAAGAGACCCAGTACTTC.

This clonotype was counted only a few times. The chain combines TRBV12-3 or TRBV12-4 with TRBJ2-3; 9 bases are shared with TRBD2. The junction had 0 bases not matched to a gene; V was cut back by 5 bases and J by 0 bases. This CDR3 spans 14 amino acids. The CDR3 nucleotides read TGTGCCAGCAGTGGACTAGCGAGCACAGATACGCAGTATTTT. It specifies CASSGLASTDTQYF.

This chain joins TRBV9 and TRBJ2-5; 10 nucleotides match TRBD1. The ends lost 7 bases at V and 5 bases at J; junction bases unmatched: 8. The CDR3 totals 14 residues. Germline V gene data show CDR1 as SGDLS and CDR2 as YYNGEE. The CDR3 sequence: CASVDGQGVETQYF. The CDR3 nucleotides read TGTGCCAGCGTAGATGGACAGGGGGTTGAGACCCAGTACTTC.

The V gene is TRBV7-2, the J gene TRBJ1-6; tentatively, D is TRBD1 (5 bases). With 3 bases removed from V and 11 bases from J, the gap between germline ends came to 17 bases. Germline-derived CDR1 and CDR2 are SGHTA and FQGNSA. The CDR3 has 15 amino acids. CDR3 protein: CASSLAGTQNPPLHF. The DNA of the CDR3 is TGTGCCAGCAGCTTGGCCGGGACCCAAAATCCACCCCTCCACTTT.

The chain uses TRBV19 and TRBJ1-2; 7 nucleotides match TRBD1. The CDR3 has 15 residues. The V and J ends lost 5 bases and 5 bases, in that order; junction bases with no gene match: 11. CDR1 and CDR2 from the germline V gene are LNHDA and SQIVND (reference sequence). Written as DNA, the CDR3 is TGTGCCAGTAGTCCCCAGGGGGTAGGGGCATATGGCTACACCTTC. This gives the protein CASSPQGVGAYGYTF.

CDR3 nucleotides: TGTGCCAGCAGTGAACCCTCCTCTATCCAGGGACTGGGGCAGTACTTC. Translation gives CASSEPSSIQGLGQYF. J is TRBJ2-7 and V is TRBV2, with a possible D match to TRBD2 (6 bases). The CDR3 extends over 16 amino acids. Trimming removed 2 bases from V and 9 bases from J, with 23 bases in between. In germline, CDR1 is SNHLY, CDR2 FYNNEI.

The chain links TRBV10-3 to TRBJ1-6; D unclear. The CDR3 totals 16 residues. CDR1 ENHRY and CDR2 SYGVKD come from the germline V gene. The V gene lost 0 bases and the J gene lost 8 bases, with 14 bases spanning the gap. The CDR3 sequence: CAISESAKKDDSPLHF. In DNA, the CDR3 is TGTGCCATCAGTGAGTCGGCTAAAAAGGACGATTCACCCCTCCACTTT.

This clonotype was counted a few times. The V and J genes are TRBV20-1 and TRBJ1-2, with 7 positions matching TRBD1. Germline loops: CDR1 DFQATT, CDR2 SNEGSKA (reference sequence). Trimming at V came to 4 bases and at J to 5 bases, leaving 7 bases not matched to a gene. The CDR3 consists of 13 residues. The CDR3 spells CSAKGAGPYGYTF. Written as DNA, the CDR3 is TGCAGTGCTAAGGGGGCAGGACCGTATGGCTACACCTTC.

This clonotype was seen only a few times. The chain joins TRBV6-1 to TRBJ1-6, with TRBD1 matching 8 bases. The V segment lost 6 bases and the J segment 7 bases; nucleotides outside the gene matches: 14. CDR3 length equals 17 residues. Germline CDR1 MNHNS, CDR2 SASEGT. CDR3 residues: CASSRAALTGANSPLHF. CDR3 nucleotides: TGTGCCAGCAGCCGAGCGGCCCTGACAGGGGCGAATTCACCCCTCCACTTT.

This clonotype was recorded once. V usage is TRBV12-3 or TRBV12-4 and J usage is TRBJ2-1; D not certain. Trimming took off 6 bases at V and 5 bases at J, with 8 bases between the two ends. The CDR3 has 12 residues. CDR3 DNA: TGTGCCAGCAGGTTCGTGGACAATGAGCAGTTCTTC. Residues: CASRFVDNEQFF.

The rearrangement joins TRBV6-1 to TRBJ1-5; D may be TRBD1 (6 bases). This CDR3 is built from 14 residues. The germline V and J ends were trimmed by 6 bases and 1 base, with 10 bases remaining between them. CDR1 MNHNS and CDR2 SASEGT come from the germline V gene. The CDR3 sequence is CASRRDRSNQPQHF. The CDR3 DNA is TGTGCCAGCAGGAGAGACAGGAGCAATCAGCCCCAGCATTTT.

The V and J genes are TRBV29-1 and TRBJ1-1; D possibly corresponds to TRBD1 (5 bases). CDR1 and CDR2 (germline): SQVTM, ANQGSEA. The V gene lost 3 bases and the J gene lost 1 base, with 18 bases spanning the gap. The CDR3 totals 16 residues. CDR3 protein: CSVDGHRGLTNTEAFF. DNA of the CDR3: TGCAGCGTTGATGGGCACCGGGGCCTTACGAACACTGAAGCTTTCTTT.

This clonotype was observed a handful of times. The rearrangement links TRBV24-1 to TRBJ1-4; D might be TRBD1 (5 bases). Trimming left V 2 bases short and J 8 bases short, with 14 bases between. From germline, CDR1 is KGHDR and CDR2 SFDVKD. The CDR3 spans 15 residues. The CDR3 region is CATSDSGGAHEKLFF. In DNA form, the CDR3 reads TGTGCCACCAGTGATTCAGGAGGGGCTCACGAAAAACTGTTTTTT.

V usage is TRBV7-2 and J usage is TRBJ2-5, with TRBD1 matching 8 bases. The CDR3 loop spans 15 amino acids. With 5 bases clipped from V and 1 base from J, the junction kept 6 bases outside the gene matches. Germline CDR1 and CDR2: SGHTA and FQGNSA. CDR3 DNA: TGTGCCAGCAGCGTACAGGGGGGTGTCCAAGAGACCCAGTACTTC. Residues: CASSVQGGVQETQYF.

The J gene is TRBJ1-1, the V gene TRBV6-2 or TRBV6-3; weak D call: TRBD1 (5 bases). The V end lost 2 bases, the J end lost 12 bases, and 13 bases lay between the germline ends. The CDR3 runs to 12 residues. CDR1 and CDR2 (germline): MNHEY, SVGEGT. The CDR3 nucleotides read TGTGCCAGCAGTTACCCCCAGGGTCCACCTTTCTTT. It translates to CASSYPQGPPFF.

This clonotype occurred a few times. This chain links TRBV7-8 with TRBJ1-5, with D uncertain. Germline CDR1 and CDR2: SGHVS and FQNEAQ. V dropped 1 base and J dropped 4 bases, with 14 bases sitting between them. This CDR3 comprises 16 residues. The CDR3 region has the DNA TGTGCCAGCAGCTTAGGACAAACGACCTGGAATCAGCCCCAGCATTTT. Translating gives CASSLGQTTWNQPQHF.

The gene calls are TRBV2 and TRBJ2-2; 8 bases match TRBD2. The CDR3 is made up of 15 amino acids. Germline loops: CDR1 SNHLY, CDR2 FYNNEI. Trimming cost V 6 bases and J 4 bases; bases outside gene matches: 7. The CDR3 here is CASSLSGGGTGELFF. As DNA, the CDR3 is TGTGCCAGCAGCCTATCCGGGGGGGGCACCGGGGAGCTGTTTTTT.

This chain uses TRBV20-1 with TRBJ1-6; D is uncertain. Germline CDR1 and CDR2: DFQATT and SNEGSKA (reference sequence). This CDR3 spans 15 amino acids. With 2 bases removed from V and 0 bases from J, the gap between germline ends came to 8 bases. DNA for the CDR3: TGCAGTGCTAGACAGGCCCTCTCCTATAATTCACCCCTCCACTTT. This gives the protein CSARQALSYNSPLHF.

This clonotype has just a few counts. The chain carries TRBV25-1 and TRBJ1-1; 9 positions agree with TRBD1. This CDR3 comprises 15 residues. With V trimmed by 4 bases and J by 4 bases, 7 bases remained unmatched. From germline, CDR1 is MGHDK and CDR2 SYGVNS. The CDR3 loop is CASSGPGTGRTEAFF. DNA of the CDR3: TGTGCCAGCAGTGGCCCCGGGACAGGGCGCACTGAAGCTTTCTTT.

The genes are TRBV29-1 and TRBJ1-1; D call uncertain. This CDR3 is built from 13 residues. Per the germline V gene, CDR1 is SQVTM and CDR2 is ANQGSEA. V dropped 7 bases and J dropped 3 bases, with 15 bases sitting between them. CDR3 nucleotides: TGCAGCGCCTCCGGAGGCACGGACACTGAAGCTTTCTTT. The encoded protein is CSASGGTDTEAFF.

The count of this clonotype is one. The chain joins TRBV5-1 to TRBJ2-1; TRBD1 matches at 8 bases. The J segment lost 8 bases and the V segment lost 0 bases, leaving 7 bases of the junction unmatched. This CDR3 region has 15 residues. The V gene's germline CDR1 is SGHRS and CDR2 YFSETQ. The CDR3: CASSLALTGADEQFF. The CDR3, as DNA: TGCGCCAGCAGCTTGGCCCTGACAGGGGCGGATGAGCAGTTCTTC.

The chain carries TRBV7-8 and TRBJ1-5; D might be TRBD1 (5 bases). The CDR3 consists of 13 residues. CDR1 is SGHVS, CDR2 FQNEAQ, per germline. V lost 4 bases and J 2 bases, leaving 6 bases between the germline ends. Written as DNA, the CDR3 is TGTGCCAGCAGCTGGGGGGGCAATCAGCCCCAGCATTTT. Translated, it gives CASSWGGNQPQHF.

V usage is TRBV15 and J usage is TRBJ2-1; D call uncertain. CDR1 LNHNV and CDR2 YYDKDF come from the germline V gene (reference sequence). V was pared by 0 bases and J by 2 bases, with 5 bases between. The length of the CDR3 is 14 residues. In DNA form, the CDR3 reads TGTGCCACCAGCAGAGAGGCGGCCTACAATGAGCAGTTCTTC. Its translation: CATSREAAYNEQFF.

The chain uses TRBV19 and TRBJ1-1; tentative D call: TRBD1 (5 bases). This CDR3 comprises 14 residues. The V end lost 4 bases, the J end lost 0 bases, and 9 bases lay between the germline ends. Germline V CDR1 and CDR2: LNHDA, SQIVND (reference sequence). As DNA, the CDR3 is TGTGCCAGTAGTAACAGGCCGTTGAACACTGAAGCTTTCTTT. This sequence encodes CASSNRPLNTEAFF.

The chain links TRBV20-1 to TRBJ2-1; no reliable D call. CDR1 and CDR2 from the germline V gene are DFQATT and SNEGSKA (reference sequence). The CDR3 has 11 residues. V lost 0 bases to trimming and J lost 10 bases, with 7 bases between them. The DNA of the CDR3 is TGCAGTGCTAGAGATTTAGAGGAGCAGTTCTTC. Its translation: CSARDLEEQFF.

To note about this clonotype: One end of the junction fails to match germline, which may point to a read error. CDR3 DNA sequence: TGCGCCAACAGCCAATTTCCCTTAGGAGAGAACACTGAAGCTTTCTTT. This sequence encodes CANSQFPLGENTEAFF. This sequence joins TRBV4-1 and TRBJ1-1; the D is unclear. Germline V gene data show CDR1 as MGHRA and CDR2 as YSYEKL. The CDR3 runs to 16 residues.